These T cell receptor beta chains were read from a single sample in a study of blood T cell repertoires in COVID-19. TCRdb's table, derived via immunoSEQ multiplex PCR, lists solely in-frame clones and lacks some. The repertoire consists of approximately 170,000 clones, with roughly 88% occurring once and the leading ten covering 0.95% to 1.5%. Sequencing was performed on peripheral blood. These receptors all stem from a man between 60 and 75 years old who had recovered from COVID-19. Each CDR3 is given with its conserved first and last residue. The D gene is left open where the match is weak. Size values are once, few and many counts, or a class for expanded clones, and some rows have none.

size	V	J	D	DNA	CDR3
.	TRBV6-2/TRBV6-3	TRBJ2-7	TRBD1	TGTGCCAGCAGTCCCGACAGGGGGCGAATCTTCTACGAGCAGTACTTC	CASSPDRGRIFYEQYF
.	TRBV5-4	TRBJ2-7	.	TGTGCCAGCACGCCTCCTTTCCCGGGACTGAATACCTACGAGCAGTACTTC	CASTPPFPGLNTYEQYF
.	TRBV10-3	TRBJ1-2	.	TGTGCCATCAGGCAGGGTAACTATGGCTACACCTTC	CAIRQGNYGYTF
.	TRBV14	TRBJ1-6	.	TGTGCCAGCAGCCAAGTCGGGGGTTCCCCGTATAATTCACCCCTCCACTTT	CASSQVGGSPYNSPLHF
.	TRBV6-1	TRBJ1-4	.	TGTGCCAGCAGTGAAGCGCTTCAAGGGGAGGCGGCAACTAATGAAAAACTGTTTTTT	CASSEALQGEAATNEKLFF
.	TRBV7-2	TRBJ2-3	.	TGTGCCAGCAGCTTCCAGGGGCCAGATACGCAGTATTTT	CASSFQGPDTQYF
.	TRBV5-8	TRBJ2-7	.	TGTGCCAGCAGCTTGGACAGGGCCTACGAGCAGTACTTC	CASSLDRAYEQYF
.	TRBV18	TRBJ2-3	.	TGTGCCAGCTCACCGGGGGGAGATACGCAGTATTTT	CASSPGGDTQYF
.	TRBV4-2	TRBJ1-1	.	TGTGCCAGCAGCCAAGACTTGGGGAGTGGATCGGCTTTCTTT	CASSQDLGSGSAFF
.	TRBV7-2	TRBJ1-3	.	TGTGCCAGCAGCTTAGTTCGTGGAAACACCATATATTTT	CASSLVRGNTIYF
.	TRBV29-1	TRBJ1-6	.	TGCAGCGTAGCCAAGGAGGGCTATAATTCACCCCTCCACTTT	CSVAKEGYNSPLHF
.	TRBV18	TRBJ2-3	.	TGTGCCAGCTCAACGCGGGAAGAAAAGCAGTATTTT	CASSTREEKQYF
.	TRBV18	TRBJ1-2	.	TGTGCCAGCTCACCATCCCCGACAGAGACCCCTCTGATCTATGGCTACACCTTC	CASSPSPTETPLIYGYTF
few	TRBV11-2	TRBJ1-6	.	TGTGCCAGCAGCTTAGAAGCATATAATTCACCCCTCCACTTT	CASSLEAYNSPLHF
.	TRBV4-2	TRBJ2-7	TRBD2	TGTGCCAGCAGCCAAGAGGGACTAGCGGGGACCTACGAGCAGTACTTC	CASSQEGLAGTYEQYF
once	TRBV7-2	TRBJ2-3	TRBD2	TGTGCCAGCAGCTCCCAACCAGCGGGGGGGAAAGATACGCAGTATTTT	CASSSQPAGGKDTQYF
.	TRBV4-1	TRBJ2-1	.	TGCGCCAGCAGTCGAGACAATGAGCAGTTCTTC	CASSRDNEQFF
.	TRBV5-1	TRBJ1-3	.	TGCGCCAGCAGCTTGTACGAGGGAAACACCATATATTTT	CASSLYEGNTIYF